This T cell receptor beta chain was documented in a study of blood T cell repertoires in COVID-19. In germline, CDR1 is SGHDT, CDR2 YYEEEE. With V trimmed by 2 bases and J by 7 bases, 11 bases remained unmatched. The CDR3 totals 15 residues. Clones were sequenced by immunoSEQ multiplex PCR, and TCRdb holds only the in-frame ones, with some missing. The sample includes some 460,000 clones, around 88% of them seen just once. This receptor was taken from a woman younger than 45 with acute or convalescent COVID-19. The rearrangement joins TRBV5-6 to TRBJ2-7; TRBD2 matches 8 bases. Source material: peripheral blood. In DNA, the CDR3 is TGTGCCAGCAGCTTTGGCGGGACTAGTTCGGGGGAGCAGTACTTC. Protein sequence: CASSFGGTSSGEQYF.